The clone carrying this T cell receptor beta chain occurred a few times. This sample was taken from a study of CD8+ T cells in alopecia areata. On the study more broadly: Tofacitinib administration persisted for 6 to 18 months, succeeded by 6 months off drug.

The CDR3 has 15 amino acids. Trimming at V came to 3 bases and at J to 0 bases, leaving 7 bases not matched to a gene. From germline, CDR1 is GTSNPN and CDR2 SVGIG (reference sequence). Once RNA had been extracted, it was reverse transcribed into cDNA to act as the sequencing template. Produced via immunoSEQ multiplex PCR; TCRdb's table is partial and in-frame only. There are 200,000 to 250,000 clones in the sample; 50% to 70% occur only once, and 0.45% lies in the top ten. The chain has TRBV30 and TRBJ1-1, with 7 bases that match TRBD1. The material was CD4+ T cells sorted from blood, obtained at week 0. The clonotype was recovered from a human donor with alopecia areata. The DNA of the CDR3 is TGTGCCTGGAGCCCTCTGGGACAGATGAACACTGAAGCTTTCTTT. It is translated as CAWSPLGQMNTEAFF.